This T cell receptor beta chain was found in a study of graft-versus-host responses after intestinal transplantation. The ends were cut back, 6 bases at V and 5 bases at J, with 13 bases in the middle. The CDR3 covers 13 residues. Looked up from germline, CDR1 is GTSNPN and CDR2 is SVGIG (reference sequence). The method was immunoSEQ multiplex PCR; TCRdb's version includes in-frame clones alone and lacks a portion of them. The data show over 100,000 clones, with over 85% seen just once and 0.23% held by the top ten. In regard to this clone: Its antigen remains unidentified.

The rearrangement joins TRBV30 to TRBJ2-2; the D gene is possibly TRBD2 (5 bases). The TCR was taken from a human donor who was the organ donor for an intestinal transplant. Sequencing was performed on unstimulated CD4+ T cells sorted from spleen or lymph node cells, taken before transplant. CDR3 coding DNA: TGTGCCTGTTGCGGGCGAGGGACCGGGGAGCTGTTTTTT. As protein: CACCGRGTGELFF. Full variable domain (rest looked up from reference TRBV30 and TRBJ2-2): SQTIHQWPATLVQPVGSPLSLECTVEGTSNPNLYWYRQAAGRGLQLLFYSVGIGQISSEVPQNLSASRPQDRQFILSSKKLLLSDSGFYLCACCGRGTGELFFGEGSRLTVL.